This entry is about one T cell receptor beta chain. Its antigen is still unknown. The CDR3 consists of 15 residues. The germline CDR1 and CDR2 sequences are GTSNPN and SVGIG (reference sequence). Trimming left V 0 bases short and J 4 bases short, with 13 bases between. PCR employed 60 Vbeta and 13 Jbeta primers. Sequenced by immunoSEQ multiplex PCR; TCRdb stores in-frame clones only, minus some. The sample records 170,000 or so clones, 65% to 85% being singletons. The data derive from a study of cytomegalovirus exposure and HLA in healthy donors. Study-wide results and caveats: What TCR beta sequences reportedly achieved was accurate prediction of HLA-A and HLA-B alleles in most subjects. In an earlier analysis, about 90% or about 30%: the productive usage of most TCR beta V segments.

V gene TRBV30 combines with J gene TRBJ1-3; D is unresolved. The sequence came from a woman aged 45 to 65 in good health and CMV-seropositive. Sequencing was performed on PBMCs. This chain's CDR3 is CAWSVGAGAGNTIYF. The CDR3 nucleotides read TGTGCCTGGAGTGTAGGAGCGGGCGCCGGAAACACCATATATTTT.